One and the same sample provided the 30 T cell receptor beta chains below, sequenced in a study of CD8 T cells in Susac syndrome (dated by TCRdb to about 2019). Receptor amplification or capture employed the immunoSEQ multiplex PCR assay. RNA was extracted with the RNeasy kit and roughly 0.5 to 1 ug was reverse transcribed using random hexamers. TCRdb reworked the public reads: Q25 trimming with fastp, MiXCR clone assembly, productive beta chains retained. Each entry merges the rows of one CDR3 protein and shows their most common DNA and genes. Within this sample are under 90,000 distinct CDR3 sequences, with approximately 95% of them counted one time only. The ten largest clones capture roughly 0.44% of the sample. The sample taken for sequencing was CD8+ T cells from PBMCs. The receptors originated from a human donor with Susac syndrome.

V gene TRBV29-1 combines with J gene TRBJ2-3; tentatively, D is TRBD1 or TRBD2 (5 bases each). Germline CDR1 and CDR2: SQVTM and ANQGSEA. Trimming shortened V by 4 bases and J by 0 bases, and 14 bases separated the two germline ends. CDR3 length equals 15 residues. CDR3: CSVAGFGGSTDTQYF. In nucleotides, the CDR3 is TGCAGCGTTGCAGGGTTTGGCGGGAGCACAGATACGCAGTATTTT.

This rearrangement joins TRBV7-9 to TRBJ2-1, with 10 bases fitting TRBD2. CDR1 and CDR2 from the germline V gene are SEHNR and FQNEAQ (reference sequence). This CDR3 is 15 amino acids long. The junction had 8 bases not matched to a gene; V was cut back by 4 bases and J by 8 bases. DNA for the CDR3: TGTGCCAGCAGCTACCAGCGGGAGGGCCCCCATGAGCAGTTCTTC. Translation gives CASSYQREGPHEQFF.

The chain uses TRBV28 and TRBJ1-2, with 7 bases matching TRBD1. This CDR3 comprises 14 residues. Germline-derived CDR1 and CDR2 are MDHEN and SYDVKM. J was trimmed by 7 bases and V by 3 bases; bases with no gene match: 8. This CDR3 is CASSFWTGEIGYTF. In nucleotides, the CDR3 is TGTGCCAGCAGTTTCTGGACAGGTGAAATTGGCTACACCTTC.

This chain connects TRBV5-6 to TRBJ2-3; D may match TRBD1 or TRBD2 (5 bases each). Trimming removed 4 bases from V and 9 bases from J, with 12 bases in between. The germline V gene has CDR1 SGHDT and CDR2 YYEEEE. The CDR3 is 12 amino acids. CDR3 DNA: TGTGCCAGCAGCACGGGGCCGGGGACGCAGTATTTT. Amino acid sequence: CASSTGPGTQYF.

The chain joins TRBV13 to TRBJ2-1, with 12 bases fitting TRBD2. With V trimmed by 5 bases and J by 0 bases, 14 bases remained unmatched. This CDR3 contains 20 residues. Per germline, CDR1 PRHDT and CDR2 FYEKMQ (reference sequence). The CDR3 nucleotides read TGTGCCAGCAGCCCAGGACTAGCGGGGCCCCTTCCTAGCTCCTACAATGAGCAGTTCTTC. Its translation is CASSPGLAGPLPSSYNEQFF.

The V gene is TRBV4-2, the J gene TRBJ2-7; a possible D gene is TRBD1 (6 bases). CDR1 LGHNA and CDR2 YNFKEQ come from the germline V gene. CDR3 length equals 14 residues. V gave up 0 bases and J gave up 3 bases, with 9 bases separating them. The CDR3 sequence: CASSQDQGSYEQYF. The CDR3 DNA reads as TGTGCCAGCAGCCAAGATCAGGGGAGCTACGAGCAGTACTTC.

This chain uses TRBV20-1 with TRBJ2-1, with no clear D. This CDR3 has 11 residues. Trimming stripped 0 bases from V and 9 bases from J, with 6 bases between. Germline loops: CDR1 DFQATT, CDR2 SNEGSKA (reference sequence). The DNA for the CDR3 is TGCAGTGCTAGAGATATGGGTGAGCAGTTCTTC. Translating gives CSARDMGEQFF.

This chain joins TRBV29-1 and TRBJ2-7; a possible D gene is TRBD2 (5 bases). V lost 6 bases and J 4 bases, leaving 16 bases between the germline ends. CDR1 SQVTM and CDR2 ANQGSEA come from the germline V gene. There are 13 residues in the CDR3. The CDR3 DNA follows: TGCAGCGTCGCCGTCGGACTGAGTTACGAGCAGTACTTC. It yields the protein CSVAVGLSYEQYF.

The CDR3 loop is CSAISGAGTGELFF. CDR3 nucleotides: TGCAGTGCCATATCAGGGGCGGGCACCGGGGAGCTGTTTTTT. The chain links TRBV20-1 to TRBJ2-2, with a possible D match to TRBD1 (6 bases). Germline assignment: CDR1 DFQATT and CDR2 SNEGSKA (reference sequence). Trimming stripped 6 bases from V and 4 bases from J, with 15 bases between. The CDR3 extends over 14 amino acids.

The chain has TRBV9 and TRBJ1-2, with no clear D. Germline CDR1 and CDR2: SGDLS and YYNGEE. The germline V and J ends were trimmed by 3 bases and 5 bases, with 8 bases remaining between them. This CDR3 is built from 12 residues. CDR3 loop: CASSGLIYGYTF. The CDR3 DNA reads as TGTGCCAGCAGCGGTCTTATATATGGCTACACCTTC.

This chain links TRBV27 with TRBJ2-1; 8 bases agree with TRBD2. The ends lost 0 bases at V and 5 bases at J; junction bases unmatched: 3. The V gene's germline CDR1 is MNHEY and CDR2 SMNVEV (reference sequence). The CDR3 has 15 residues. Written as DNA, the CDR3 is TGTGCCAGCAGTTTATCAGCGGGAGTCGACAATGAGCAGTTCTTC. Translation gives CASSLSAGVDNEQFF.

This chain joins TRBV20-1 and TRBJ2-1; no reliable D call. From germline, CDR1 is DFQATT and CDR2 SNEGSKA (reference sequence). V was cut by 1 base and J by 0 bases, with 7 bases left in between. CDR3 length: 14 residues. The CDR3 coding sequence is TGCAGTGCTAGAGGTTTCGACTCCTACAATGAGCAGTTCTTC. Its translation is CSARGFDSYNEQFF.

This chain joins TRBV2 and TRBJ1-1; D is possibly TRBD1 (5 bases). The CDR3 has 13 residues. Trimming stripped 10 bases from V and 1 base from J, with 13 bases between. Germline V gene lookup returns CDR1 SNHLY and CDR2 FYNNEI. CDR3 amino acids: CATKPGPNTEAFF. The DNA of the CDR3 is TGTGCCACCAAACCGGGACCGAACACTGAAGCTTTCTTT.

The chain recombines TRBV20-1 with TRBJ2-5; D may match TRBD1 or TRBD2 (5 bases each). Germline loops: CDR1 DFQATT, CDR2 SNEGSKA (reference sequence). V lost 0 bases and J 4 bases, leaving 12 bases between the germline ends. The CDR3 is 14 amino acids. The CDR3 here is CSARERGLVETQYF. The CDR3 bases are TGCAGTGCTAGAGAGAGGGGCTTAGTAGAGACCCAGTACTTC.

V usage is TRBV29-1 and J usage is TRBJ2-7, with no clear D. CDR1 is SQVTM and CDR2 is ANQGSEA in the germline V gene. The CDR3 runs 13 residues. Between the trimmed V and J ends, which lost 2 bases and 1 base, there was a span of 9 bases. CDR3 amino acids: CSVESGRSYEQYF. CDR3 sequence (DNA): TGCAGCGTTGAATCCGGGCGATCCTACGAGCAGTACTTC.

This chain connects TRBV13 to TRBJ2-1; no firm D call. V lost 5 bases, J lost 0 bases, and 8 bases lay in between. The CDR3 sequence is 14 residues long. Germline V gene sequence: CDR1 PRHDT, CDR2 FYEKMQ (reference sequence). DNA of the CDR3: TGTGCCAGCAGCCCCACCGGCTCCTACAATGAGCAGTTCTTC. Translation gives CASSPTGSYNEQFF.

This chain connects TRBV6-1 to TRBJ1-5; D is unresolved. The CDR3 has 13 residues. The V and J ends lost 3 bases and 1 base respectively, with 4 bases between them. In germline, CDR1 is MNHNS, CDR2 SASEGT. The CDR3 loop is CASSDGSNQPQHF. The DNA of the CDR3 is TGTGCCAGCAGTGACGGGAGCAATCAGCCCCAGCATTTT.

The chain employs TRBV5-6 and TRBJ2-7; weak D call: TRBD1 (6 bases). Trimming cost V 0 bases and J 5 bases, with 12 bases left between them. The CDR3 is made up of 14 amino acids. From germline, CDR1 is SGHDT and CDR2 YYEEEE. The chain's CDR3 is CASSLGLGAHEQYF. CDR3 in DNA: TGTGCCAGCAGCTTGGGTTTGGGGGCCCACGAGCAGTACTTC.

The chain links TRBV3-1 to TRBJ2-1; 9 bases align to TRBD2. The CDR3 totals 15 residues. The germline V gene has CDR1 LGHDT and CDR2 YNNKEL (reference sequence). V lost 5 bases to trimming and J lost 7 bases; unmatched junction nucleotides: 9. The DNA of the CDR3 is TGTGCCAGCAGCGGGGGACTAGCAGGAAATAATGAGCAGTTCTTC. Encoded protein: CASSGGLAGNNEQFF.

This chain uses TRBV27 with TRBJ1-2, with TRBD1 matching 8 bases. Per germline, CDR1 MNHEY and CDR2 SMNVEV (reference sequence). V shed 4 bases, J shed 4 bases, and the junction held 11 bases outside the gene matches. The CDR3 loop spans 16 amino acids. The CDR3 is CASSYDPFGQGYGYTF. The CDR3 region has the DNA TGTGCCAGCAGTTATGATCCTTTTGGACAGGGCTATGGCTACACCTTC.

The CDR3 is CAISSVDSTDTQYF. The CDR3 region has the DNA TGTGCCATCAGTAGCGTGGACAGCACAGATACGCAGTATTTT. The chain is built from TRBV10-3 and TRBJ2-3; the D is unclear. Germline-derived CDR1 and CDR2 are ENHRY and SYGVKD. The V end was cut by 5 bases, the J end by 0 bases, with 9 bases between. The CDR3 consists of 14 residues.

The chain carries TRBV20-1 and TRBJ2-2; no firm D call. Between the trimmed V and J ends, which lost 5 bases and 4 bases, there was a span of 8 bases. The CDR3 is 12 amino acids. From germline, CDR1 is DFQATT and CDR2 SNEGSKA (reference sequence). For the CDR3, the DNA is TGCAGTGCTCCTACGAGCACCGGGGAGCTGTTTTTT. Protein: CSAPTSTGELFF.

The chain combines TRBV27 with TRBJ2-1; 9 nucleotides agree with TRBD2. With 6 bases clipped from V and 8 bases from J, the junction kept 11 bases outside the gene matches. Germline V gene data show CDR1 as MNHEY and CDR2 as SMNVEV (reference sequence). The CDR3 consists of 15 residues. CDR3 protein: CASRRGLAGVYEQFF. In nucleotides, the CDR3 is TGTGCCAGCAGGCGGGGATTAGCGGGAGTTTATGAGCAGTTCTTC.

The V gene is TRBV4-1, the J gene TRBJ2-5, with D uncertain. The ends were cut back, 1 base at V and 3 bases at J, with 9 bases in the middle. The germline V gene has CDR1 MGHRA and CDR2 YSYEKL. This CDR3 is 14 amino acids long. The CDR3 reads CASSQAGLEETQYF. The CDR3 nucleotides read TGCGCCAGCAGCCAAGCAGGCCTAGAAGAGACCCAGTACTTC.

V gene TRBV7-9 combines with J gene TRBJ2-7; D is unresolved. V gave up 5 bases and J gave up 6 bases, with 11 bases separating them. CDR3 length: 12 amino acids. Per germline, CDR1 SEHNR and CDR2 FQNEAQ (reference sequence). The CDR3 nucleotides are TGTGCCAGCAGCGGGATGATGGGCGAGCAGTACTTC. This translates into CASSGMMGEQYF.

A single count supports this clonotype. The rearrangement uses TRBV20-1 and TRBJ2-2; 9 bases are a match to TRBD1. Germline loops: CDR1 DFQATT, CDR2 SNEGSKA (reference sequence). The length of the CDR3 is 15 residues. V lost 3 bases and J lost 6; bases outside the gene matches: 8. DNA for the CDR3: TGCAGTGCTAGGGATACAGGGGGCTGGTCCGGGGAGCTGTTTTTT. This encodes CSARDTGGWSGELFF.

This clonotype has only one observation. The chain combines TRBV30 with TRBJ2-7; no reliable D call. In germline, CDR1 is GTSNPN, CDR2 SVGIG (reference sequence). Trimming removed 2 bases from V and 1 base from J, with 9 bases in between. The CDR3 spans 13 residues. The CDR3 loop reads CAWSPGTSYEQYF. The CDR3 DNA is TGTGCCTGGAGTCCAGGAACTTCCTACGAGCAGTACTTC.

The V and J genes are TRBV20-1 and TRBJ2-7, with D possibly being TRBD2 (6 bases). Germline-derived CDR1 and CDR2 are DFQATT and SNEGSKA (reference sequence). Trimming took off 0 bases at V and 1 base at J, with 19 bases between the two ends. The CDR3 contains 17 residues. The CDR3 sequence: CSARDMTGLARSYEQYF. CDR3 bases: TGCAGTGCTAGAGATATGACCGGTCTAGCGCGTTCCTACGAGCAGTACTTC.

The chain combines TRBV13 with TRBJ2-7, with 9 nucleotides matching TRBD1. The CDR3 consists of 15 residues. J gave up 1 base and V 2 bases, and 3 bases lay outside the gene matches. Looked up from germline, CDR1 is PRHDT and CDR2 is FYEKMQ (reference sequence). CDR3 coding DNA: TGTGCCAGCAGCTTACAGACAGGGGGATCCTACGAGCAGTACTTC. Protein: CASSLQTGGSYEQYF. Supplemented by reference TRBV13 and TRBJ2-7, the full variable domain reads AAGVIQSPRHLIKEKRETATLKCYPIPRHDTVYWYQQGPGQDPQFLISFYEKMQSDKGSIPDRFSAQQFSDYHSELNMSSLELGDSALYFCASSLQTGGSYEQYFGPGTRLTVT.

V and J are TRBV6-5 and TRBJ2-7; 11 nucleotides line up with TRBD2. CDR1 and CDR2 (germline): MNHEY, SVGAGI. V lost 6 bases to trimming and J lost 0 bases; unmatched junction nucleotides: 1. The CDR3 spans 14 residues. CDR3 protein: CASRTSGVSYEQYF. CDR3 DNA sequence: TGTGCCAGCAGGACTAGCGGGGTCTCCTACGAGCAGTACTTC.